This TCR beta chain was captured by sequencing in a study of shared clonotypes between healthy human individuals. Turning to the study itself: CD8 memory received one plate per donor, CD8 naive two, CD4 memory three and CD4 naive three.

Naive CD8 cells lacked CD45RO, underwent positive selection for CCR7 and left out terminally differentiated effector memory CD45RA+ cells. This CDR3 has 15 amino acids. CDR1 SQVTM and CDR2 ANQGSEA come from the germline V gene. V gave up 7 bases and J gave up 3 bases; unmatched junction bases: 12. Method: immunoSEQ multiplex PCR; TCRdb's copy keeps in-frame clones and lacks some. The sample has about 590,000 clones, 95% to 96% seen once. The sample was naive CD8+ T cells sorted from blood. The sequence was obtained from a woman aged 30 to 39 in good health. The J gene is TRBJ2-7, the V gene TRBV29-1, with TRBD2 matching over 10 bases. The CDR3 DNA reads as TGCAGCGCGCGAGAGGTCGCTAGCGGGGGCTACGAGCAGTACTTC. Protein product: CSAREVASGGYEQYF.